The count of the clone carrying this TCR beta chain is one. The treatment: preoperative locoregional IRX-2 cytokine immunotherapy. Patients received preoperative, locoregional IRX-2 cytokine immunotherapy in a phase Ib study. The data belong to a study of preoperative IRX-2 immunotherapy in early breast cancer. Measured with immunoSEQ multiplex PCR; TCRdb has only the in-frame clones, and not every one. Of about 89,000 clones in the sample, 86% were seen once. This CDR3 spans 12 amino acids. In germline, CDR1 is SQVTM, CDR2 ANQGSEA. V lost 5 bases, J lost 13 bases, and 18 bases lay in between. The V call is TRBV29-1, the J call TRBJ2-1; the D call may be TRBD1 or TRBD2 (7 bases each). Sample: tumor tissue, taken after IRX-2 immunotherapy. This TCR derives from a human donor with breast cancer. CDR3 residues: CSVPKSRGGQFF. The CDR3 DNA sequence: TGCAGCGTTCCCAAGAGCAGGGGGGGACAGTTCTTC.